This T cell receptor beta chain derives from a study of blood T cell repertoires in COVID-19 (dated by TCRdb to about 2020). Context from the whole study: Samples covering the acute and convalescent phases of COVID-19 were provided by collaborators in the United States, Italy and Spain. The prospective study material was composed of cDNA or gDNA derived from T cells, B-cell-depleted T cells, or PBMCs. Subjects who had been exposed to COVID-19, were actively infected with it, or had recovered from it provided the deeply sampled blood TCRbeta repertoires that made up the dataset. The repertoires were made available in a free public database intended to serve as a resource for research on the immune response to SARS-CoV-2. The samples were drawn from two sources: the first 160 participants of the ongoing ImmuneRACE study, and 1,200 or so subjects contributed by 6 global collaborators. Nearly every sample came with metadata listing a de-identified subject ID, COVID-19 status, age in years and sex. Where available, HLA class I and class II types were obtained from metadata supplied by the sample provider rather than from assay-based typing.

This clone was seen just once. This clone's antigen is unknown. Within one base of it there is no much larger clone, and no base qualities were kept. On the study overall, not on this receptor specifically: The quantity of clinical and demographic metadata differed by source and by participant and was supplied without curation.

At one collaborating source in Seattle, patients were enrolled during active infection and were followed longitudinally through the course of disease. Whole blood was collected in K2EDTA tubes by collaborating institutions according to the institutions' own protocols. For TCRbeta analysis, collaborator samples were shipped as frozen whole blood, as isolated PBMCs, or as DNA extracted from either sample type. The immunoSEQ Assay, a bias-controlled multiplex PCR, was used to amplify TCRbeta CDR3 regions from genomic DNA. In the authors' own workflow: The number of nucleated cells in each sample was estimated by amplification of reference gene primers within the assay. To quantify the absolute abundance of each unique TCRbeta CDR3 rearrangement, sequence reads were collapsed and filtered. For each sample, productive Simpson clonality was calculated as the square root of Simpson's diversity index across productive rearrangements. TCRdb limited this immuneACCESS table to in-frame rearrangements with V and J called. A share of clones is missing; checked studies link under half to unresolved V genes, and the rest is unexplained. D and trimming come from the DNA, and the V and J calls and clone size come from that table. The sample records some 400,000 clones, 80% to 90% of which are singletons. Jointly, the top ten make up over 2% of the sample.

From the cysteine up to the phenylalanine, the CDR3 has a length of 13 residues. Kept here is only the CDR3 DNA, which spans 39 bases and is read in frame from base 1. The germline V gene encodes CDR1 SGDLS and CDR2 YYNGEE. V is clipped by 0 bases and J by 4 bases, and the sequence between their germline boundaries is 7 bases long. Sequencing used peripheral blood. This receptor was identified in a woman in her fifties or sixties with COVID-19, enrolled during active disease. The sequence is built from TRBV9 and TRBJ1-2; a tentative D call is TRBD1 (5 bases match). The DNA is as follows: TGTGCCAGCAGCGTAGGCGGGGCCTATGGCTACACCTTC. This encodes CASSVGGAYGYTF.